This T cell receptor beta chain emerged from a study of blood T cell repertoires in COVID-19. This clone is a singleton in its sample. TCRdb keeps only in-frame clones here, not all; method: immunoSEQ multiplex PCR. Among around 300,000 clones listed, 87% were seen once. Germline CDR1 reads MDHEN; CDR2 reads SYDVKM. The V segment lost 1 base and the J segment 8 bases; nucleotides outside the gene matches: 7. This CDR3 has 14 amino acids. Sequencing was done on a sample of PBMCs or T cells enriched from blood (not recorded which). The chain couples TRBV28 to TRBJ1-2; 7 bases are shared with TRBD1. The receptor comes from a woman younger than 45 who had recovered from COVID-19. The CDR3 spells CASSLLDRLTGYTF. The CDR3, as DNA: TGTGCCAGCAGTTTATTGGACAGGCTGACCGGCTACACCTTC.